This T cell receptor (beta chain) appears in the sequencing data of a study of a mutant IDH1 vaccine in newly diagnosed glioma. Study-level information: Vaccinations were initiated 4-6 weeks following radiotherapy alone, or were given together with temozolomide cycles. Therapy received beforehand was radiotherapy, temozolomide, or both, with most patients given both. Findings and caveats of the study: Vaccine-induced immune responses occurred in more than 80% of patients.

About this clone itself: The antigen is not known.

Libraries were prepared by immunoSEQ multiplex PCR; TCRdb keeps only in-frame clonotypes and omits some of them. The sample yields tens of thousands of clones, roughly three quarters seen once. From germline, CDR1 is SEHNR and CDR2 FQNEAQ (reference sequence). The CDR3 is 12 residues long. The V end lost 5 bases, the J end lost 4 bases, and 8 bases lay between the germline ends. Time point described: week 11, during vaccination. The investigators gave 300 ug of mutant IDH1 20-mer peptide in each vaccine dose, together with topical imiquimod. Each astrocytoma in the donors was new, WHO grade 3 or 4, IDH1-mutant and ATRX-lost.

The receptor was isolated from a man between 18 and 35 years old with glioma. Some clones in this sample may be carry-over from other donors' samples. This specimen was peripheral blood mononuclear cells (PBMCs), taken from a glioma patient whose treatment included an IDH1 peptide vaccine. The V gene is TRBV7-9, the J gene TRBJ1-2; D gene uncertain. The CDR3 spells CASSQGLYGYTF. CDR3 nucleotide sequence: TGTGCCAGCAGCCAAGGTCTCTATGGCTACACCTTC.